This T cell receptor (beta chain) originates from a study of TIL therapy for anti-PD-1-resistant metastatic lung cancer. The immunoSEQ assay was v3. Sequenced by immunoSEQ multiplex PCR; TCRdb stores in-frame clones only, minus some. In the table there are approximately 50,000 clones, roughly four fifths of which are singletons. Documented time point: pre-treatment sample, taken before nivolumab and TIL therapy. This clone occurred once. The receptor comes from a person between 30 and 79 years old with non-small cell lung cancer. The material sequenced was blood, taken at baseline.

The CDR3 spells CASSSLSTGELFF. Here the CDR3 DNA reads TGTGCCAGCAGTTCCTTGTCAACCGGGGAGCTGTTTTTT. The chain uses TRBV12-3 or TRBV12-4 and TRBJ2-2; D is unclear. The CDR3 totals 13 residues. The V end lost 4 bases, the J end lost 5 bases, and 8 bases lay between the germline ends.